The present entry profiles one TCR beta chain with its context. This sample is drawn from a study of blood T cell repertoires in COVID-19. This CDR3 comprises 14 residues. V was clipped by 5 bases and J by 2 bases, with 13 bases between them. The germline CDR1 and CDR2 sequences are SEHNR and FQNEAQ (reference sequence). As handled by the study authors: Amplifying reference gene primers gave estimates of nucleated cell counts. Profiling relied on immunoSEQ multiplex PCR, and the TCRdb table lists in-frame clones only, not all of them. The V and J calls and clone size were taken over from that table, and D and trimming were inferred from the DNA. Of around 88,000 clones in the sample, more than 65% were seen once.

This TCR came from a woman aged 80 or over with acute or convalescent COVID-19. The sample comprised peripheral blood. The V call is TRBV7-9, the J call TRBJ2-7, with D possibly being TRBD2 (5 bases). The CDR3 DNA is TGTGCCAGCAGCCCCCGGACTGACGCCTACGAGCAGTACTTC. It encodes CASSPRTDAYEQYF. The variable domain in full, with the rest retrieved from reference TRBV7-9 and TRBJ2-7, is DTGVSQNPRHKITKRGQNVTFRCDPISEHNRLYWYRQTLGQGPEFLTYFQNEAQLEKSRLLSDRFSAERPKGSFSTLEIQRTEQGDSAMYLCASSPRTDAYEQYFGPGTRLTVT.